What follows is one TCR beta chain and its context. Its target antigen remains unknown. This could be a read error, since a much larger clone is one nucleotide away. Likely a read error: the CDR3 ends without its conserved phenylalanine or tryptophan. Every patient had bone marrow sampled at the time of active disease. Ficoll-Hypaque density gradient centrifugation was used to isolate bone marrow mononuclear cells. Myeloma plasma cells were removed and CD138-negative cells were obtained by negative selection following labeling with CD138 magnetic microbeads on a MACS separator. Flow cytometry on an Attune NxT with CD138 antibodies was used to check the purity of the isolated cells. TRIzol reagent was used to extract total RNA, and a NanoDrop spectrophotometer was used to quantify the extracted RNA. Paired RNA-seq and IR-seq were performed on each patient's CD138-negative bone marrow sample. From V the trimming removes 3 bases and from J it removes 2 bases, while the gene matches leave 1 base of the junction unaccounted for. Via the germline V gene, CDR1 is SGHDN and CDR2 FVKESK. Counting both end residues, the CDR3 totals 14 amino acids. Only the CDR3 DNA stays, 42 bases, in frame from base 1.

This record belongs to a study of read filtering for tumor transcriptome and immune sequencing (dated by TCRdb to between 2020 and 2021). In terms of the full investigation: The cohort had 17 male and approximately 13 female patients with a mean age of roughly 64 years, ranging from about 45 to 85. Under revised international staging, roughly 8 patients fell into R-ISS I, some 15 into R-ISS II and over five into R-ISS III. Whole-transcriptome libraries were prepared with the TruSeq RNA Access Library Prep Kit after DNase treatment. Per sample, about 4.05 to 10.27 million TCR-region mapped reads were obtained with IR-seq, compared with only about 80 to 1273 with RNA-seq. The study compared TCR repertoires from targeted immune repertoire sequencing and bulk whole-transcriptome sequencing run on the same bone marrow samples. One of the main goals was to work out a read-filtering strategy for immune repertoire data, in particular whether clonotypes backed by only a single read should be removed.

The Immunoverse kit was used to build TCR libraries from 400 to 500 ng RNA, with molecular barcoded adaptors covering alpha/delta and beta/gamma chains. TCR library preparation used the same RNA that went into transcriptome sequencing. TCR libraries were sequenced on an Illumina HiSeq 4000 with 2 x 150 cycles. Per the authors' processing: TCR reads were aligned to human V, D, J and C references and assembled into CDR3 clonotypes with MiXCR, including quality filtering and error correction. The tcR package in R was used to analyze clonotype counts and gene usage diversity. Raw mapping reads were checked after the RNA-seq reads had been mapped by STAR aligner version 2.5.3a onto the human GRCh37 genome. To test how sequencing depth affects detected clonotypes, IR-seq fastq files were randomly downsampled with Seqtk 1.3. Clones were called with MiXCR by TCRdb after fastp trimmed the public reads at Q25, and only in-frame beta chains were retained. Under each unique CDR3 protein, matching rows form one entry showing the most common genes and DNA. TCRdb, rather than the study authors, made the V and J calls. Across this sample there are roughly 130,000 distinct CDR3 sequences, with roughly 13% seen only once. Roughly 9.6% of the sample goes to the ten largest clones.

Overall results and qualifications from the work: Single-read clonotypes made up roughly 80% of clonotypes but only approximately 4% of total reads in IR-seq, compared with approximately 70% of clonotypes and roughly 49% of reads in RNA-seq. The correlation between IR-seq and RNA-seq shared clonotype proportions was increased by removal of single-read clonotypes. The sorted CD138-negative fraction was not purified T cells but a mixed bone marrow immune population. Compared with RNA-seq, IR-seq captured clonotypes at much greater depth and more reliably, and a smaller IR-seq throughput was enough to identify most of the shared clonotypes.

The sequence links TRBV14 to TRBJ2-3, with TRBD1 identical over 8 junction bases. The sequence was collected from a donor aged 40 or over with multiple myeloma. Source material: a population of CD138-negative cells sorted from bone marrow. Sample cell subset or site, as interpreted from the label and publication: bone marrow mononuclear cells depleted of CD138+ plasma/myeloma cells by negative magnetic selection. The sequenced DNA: TGTGCCAGCAGCCAGGGACAGGTCACAGATACGCAGTATTCT. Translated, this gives CASSQGQVTDTQYS.